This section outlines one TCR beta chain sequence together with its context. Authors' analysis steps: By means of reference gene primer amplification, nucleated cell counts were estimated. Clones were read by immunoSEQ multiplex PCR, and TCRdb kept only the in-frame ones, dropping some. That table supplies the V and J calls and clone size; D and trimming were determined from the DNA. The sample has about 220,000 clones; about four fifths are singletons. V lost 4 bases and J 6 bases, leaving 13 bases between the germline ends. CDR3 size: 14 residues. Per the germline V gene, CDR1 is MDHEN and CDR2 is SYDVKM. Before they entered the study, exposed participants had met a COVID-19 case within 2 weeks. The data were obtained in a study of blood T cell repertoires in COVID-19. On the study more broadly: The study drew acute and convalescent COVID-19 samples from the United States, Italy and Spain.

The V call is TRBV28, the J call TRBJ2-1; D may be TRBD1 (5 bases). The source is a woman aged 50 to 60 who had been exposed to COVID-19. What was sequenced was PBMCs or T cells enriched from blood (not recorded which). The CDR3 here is CASSSPGKINEQFF. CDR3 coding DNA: TGTGCCAGCAGTTCGCCAGGGAAGATCAATGAGCAGTTCTTC.